Listed below are T cell receptor beta chains from one sample, sequenced in a study of cytomegalovirus exposure and HLA in healthy donors. The method was immunoSEQ multiplex PCR; TCRdb's version includes in-frame clones alone and lacks a portion of them. The sample lists some 150,000 clones, 60% to 80% occurring once. The sample taken for sequencing was PBMCs. The receptors come from a man in his sixties in good health and CMV-seronegative. The conserved cysteine and the conserved F or W are not part of the CDR3 here.

TRBV7-2,ASSLQAGGGETQY
TRBV23-1,ASVPGQGEHEQY
TRBV21-1,ASSKAQTGLYYYGYT
TRBV6-5,ASSYRGVYGYT
TRBV5-7,ASSLYWASVTGNQPQH
TRBV29-1,SSVWRANTEAF
TRBV7-2,ASSLDYAGLPT
TRBV12-2,ASRPVGLVREGDTQY
TRBV9,ASSRQGAYEQY
TRBV30,AWRLAPAGRTQY
TRBV4-2,ASSPTVSNTGELF
TRBV4-3,ASSQDRGAGGSPTLYEQY
TRBV4-1,ASSHRPGQGFSAIYGYT
TRBV28,ASSSHLGAF
TRBV30,AWNRGGELF
TRBV9,ASSVGGGDLNQPQH
TRBV4-1,ASSQESSYEQY
TRBV28,AGGLAVNTGELF
TRBV21-1,ASQADSYEQY
TRBV10-3,AISESTSGRETQY
TRBV4-3,ASSQDSGGGISYEQY
TRBV28,ASDGLAGPDSGANVLT
TRBV5-1,ASSPGLGDEKLF
TRBV18,ASSPVAGGVRKTQY
TRBV7-8,ASSLGLTGAGSPLH
TRBV7-7,ASGSPWSGELF
TRBV7-8,ASSSARAGANVLT